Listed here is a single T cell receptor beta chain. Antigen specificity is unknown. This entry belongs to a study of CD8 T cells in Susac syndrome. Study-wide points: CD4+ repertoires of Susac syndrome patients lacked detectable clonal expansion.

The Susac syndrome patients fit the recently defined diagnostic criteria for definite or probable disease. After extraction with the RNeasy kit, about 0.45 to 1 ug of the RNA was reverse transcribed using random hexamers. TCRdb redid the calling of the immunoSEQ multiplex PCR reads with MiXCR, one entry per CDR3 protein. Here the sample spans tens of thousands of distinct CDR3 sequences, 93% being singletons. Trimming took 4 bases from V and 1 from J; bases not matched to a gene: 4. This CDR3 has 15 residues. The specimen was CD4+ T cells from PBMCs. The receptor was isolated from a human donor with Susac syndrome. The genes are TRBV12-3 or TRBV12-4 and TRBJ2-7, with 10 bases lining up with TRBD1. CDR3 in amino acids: CASSSTGQGSYEQYF. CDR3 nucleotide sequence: TGTGCCAGCAGTTCGACGGGACAGGGGTCCTACGAGCAGTACTTC.